This T cell receptor beta chain emerged from a study of identical twins. Germline-derived CDR1 and CDR2 are SGHRS and YFSETQ. With 6 bases clipped from V and 0 bases from J, the junction kept 13 bases outside the gene matches. The CDR3 sequence is 18 residues long. This clonotype appeared a few times. Its antigen is currently unknown. Regarding the study as a whole: Models underestimated out-of-frame TCR alpha sharing in monozygotic twins. A lower insertion count was a feature of abundant cord blood beta clonotypes, with no such feature in memory repertoires.

TCRdb independently ran MiXCR on the 5' RACE reads; one entry per CDR3 protein. The profile shows more than 650,000 distinct CDR3 sequences, less than 7% of them singletons. All donors comprised healthy Caucasians. The TCR sequence derives from a man between 18 and 35 years old in good health. The chain combines TRBV5-1 with TRBJ1-5; 9 nucleotides match TRBD1. Sequences were obtained from naive T cells sorted from blood. Written as DNA, the CDR3 is TGCGCCAGCACCACCGGGACAGGGTCGGGGTATAGCAATCAGCCCCAGCATTTT. Amino acid sequence: CASTTGTGSGYSNQPQHF.